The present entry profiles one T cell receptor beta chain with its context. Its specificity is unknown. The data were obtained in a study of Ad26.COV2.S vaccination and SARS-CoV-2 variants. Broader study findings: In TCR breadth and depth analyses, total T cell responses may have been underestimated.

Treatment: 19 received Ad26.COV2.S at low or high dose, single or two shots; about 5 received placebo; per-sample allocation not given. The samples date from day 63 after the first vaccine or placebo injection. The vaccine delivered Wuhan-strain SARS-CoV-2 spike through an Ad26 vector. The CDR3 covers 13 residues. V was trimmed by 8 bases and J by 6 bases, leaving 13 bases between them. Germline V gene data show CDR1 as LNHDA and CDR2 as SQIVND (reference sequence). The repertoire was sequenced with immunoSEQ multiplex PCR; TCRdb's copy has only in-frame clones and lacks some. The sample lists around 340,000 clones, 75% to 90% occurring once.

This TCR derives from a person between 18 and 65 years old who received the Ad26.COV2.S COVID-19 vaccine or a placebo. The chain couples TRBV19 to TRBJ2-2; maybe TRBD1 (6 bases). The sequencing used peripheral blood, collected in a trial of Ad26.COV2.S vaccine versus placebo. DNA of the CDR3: TGTGCCAGTTGGGCACCAGGGGCCGGGGAGCTGTTTTTT. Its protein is CASWAPGAGELFF.